The TCR beta chain under discussion was sequenced for a study of cytomegalovirus exposure and HLA in healthy donors. General study points: Among TCR beta chains, those listed as cytomegalovirus-associated numbered about 160.

V was trimmed by 2 bases and J by 5 bases, leaving 15 bases between them. CDR3 size: 15 residues. Germline lookup yields CDR1 SNHLY and CDR2 FYNNEI. The PCR made use of 60 Vbeta and 13 Jbeta primers. The data were produced by immunoSEQ multiplex PCR, yet TCRdb's version contains in-frame clones alone and is incomplete. The sample consists of approximately 140,000 clones, roughly 78% of them appearing once. Concerning this clone itself: The target antigen is unknown.

This sequence was found in a man aged 50 to 59 in good health and CMV-seropositive. Sequencing was done on a sample of PBMCs. The gene calls are TRBV2 and TRBJ2-5; no definite D call. In nucleotides, the CDR3 is TGTGCCAGCAGTGAAAATGCCAGGCTATCCGAGACCCAGTACTTC. Translating it yields CASSENARLSETQYF.